This is a list of T cell receptor beta chains from one sample in a study of a mutant IDH1 vaccine in newly diagnosed glioma. Libraries were prepared by immunoSEQ multiplex PCR; TCRdb keeps only in-frame clonotypes and omits some of them. This sample has roughly 43,000 clones, with 65% to 80% found just once. These receptors' antigens are unknown. This specimen was PBMCs, taken from a glioma patient whose treatment included an IDH1 peptide vaccine. Source of these receptors: a man aged 45 to 65 with glioma. Both conserved end residues are part of each CDR3. The order of the fields is D gene, clone size, V gene, J gene, CDR3 protein, CDR3 DNA. The D gene is left open where the match is weak. Clone sizes are given selectively: once, few, many, or a class where the clone is expanded.

>.|few|TRBV6-1|TRBJ1-1
CASSDGLVQVNTEAFF
TGTGCCAGCAGTGATGGCTTAGTACAGGTTAACACTGAAGCTTTCTTT
>.|.|TRBV6-5|TRBJ1-2
CASRPEALYGYTF
TGTGCCAGCAGGCCGGAGGCCCTCTATGGCTACACCTTC
>.|once|TRBV28|TRBJ2-7
CASSLGALGYEQYF
TGTGCCAGCAGTTTAGGGGCCCTAGGCTACGAGCAGTACTTC
>.|few|TRBV7-9|TRBJ2-7
CASSFPGPYEQYF
TGTGCCAGCAGCTTTCCCGGACCCTACGAGCAGTACTTC
>.|.|TRBV7-9|TRBJ2-1
CASSPSDRTAYNEQFF
TGTGCCAGCAGCCCATCTGACAGGACCGCCTACAATGAGCAGTTCTTC
>TRBD1|.|TRBV29-1|TRBJ2-7
CSAGQGADYEQYF
TGCAGCGCCGGACAGGGGGCAGACTACGAGCAGTACTTC
>.|.|TRBV5-1|TRBJ2-7
CASSLEEQLGEQYF
TGCGCCAGCAGCTTGGAAGAACAACTTGGCGAGCAGTACTTC
>TRBD1|.|TRBV2|TRBJ1-1
CASTSGGGNTEAFF
TGTGCCAGCACCTCAGGGGGGGGAAACACTGAAGCTTTCTTT
>.|.|TRBV7-2|TRBJ2-7
CASSLGSGGQNKYF
TGTGCCAGCAGCTTAGGCAGCGGGGGACAGAACAAGTACTTC
>.|few|TRBV30|TRBJ1-2
CAGRGPSGPPYGYTF
TGTGCCGGGAGGGGCCCTTCGGGCCCTCCCTATGGCTACACCTTC
>TRBD1|.|TRBV10-2|TRBJ1-1
CASSRGQAEAFF
TGCGCCAGCAGTAGGGGACAGGCTGAAGCTTTCTTT
>.|.|TRBV4-3|TRBJ1-3
CASSQDQFNSGNTIYF
TGCGCCAGCAGCCAAGACCAGTTCAACTCTGGAAACACCATATATTTT
>.|.|TRBV12-5|TRBJ1-1
CASGLGPNTEAFF
TGTGCTAGTGGTCTCGGGCCGAACACTGAAGCTTTCTTT
>TRBD1|.|TRBV9|TRBJ1-2
CASSLTGGDYGYTF
TGTGCCAGCAGCTTGACAGGGGGGGACTATGGCTACACCTTC
>.|once|TRBV29-1|TRBJ2-5
CSARDLEETQYF
TGCAGCGCCAGGGACTTAGAAGAGACCCAGTACTTC
>TRBD1|.|TRBV9|TRBJ2-7
CASSPGQGISEQYF
TGTGCCAGCAGCCCCGGACAGGGAATTAGCGAGCAGTACTTC
>.|.|TRBV9|TRBJ1-6
CASSVGGYNSPLHF
TGTGCCAGCAGCGTAGGCGGTTATAATTCACCCCTCCACTTT
>.|.|TRBV5-1|TRBJ2-7
CASSLASGRSYEQYF
TGCGCCAGCAGCTTGGCGTCAGGGCGCTCCTACGAGCAGTACTTC
>.|.|TRBV30|TRBJ1-4
CACEGVREKLFF
TGTGCCTGCGAAGGGGTACGTGAAAAACTGTTTTTT
>.|once|TRBV7-8|TRBJ1-5
CASSFYNQPQHF
TGTGCCAGCAGCTTTTATAATCAGCCCCAGCATTTT
>.|.|TRBV10-3|TRBJ2-1
CAISEGVGRGYNEQFF
TGTGCCATCAGTGAGGGGGTCGGGCGGGGCTACAATGAGCAGTTCTTC
>.|.|TRBV5-5|TRBJ1-1
CASSLVVARSWEAFF
TGTGCCAGCAGCTTGGTGGTGGCCAGGAGTTGGGAAGCTTTCTTT
>TRBD2|few|TRBV7-2|TRBJ2-7
CASSLLAGGPYEQYF
TGTGCCAGCAGCCTTCTAGCGGGGGGGCCCTACGAGCAGTACTTC
>.|.|TRBV7-2|TRBJ2-7
CASSRIDSSYEQYF
TGTGCCAGCAGCCGGATAGACAGCTCCTACGAGCAGTACTTC
>.|.|TRBV2|TRBJ1-3
CASSVGGSGGNTIYF
TGTGCCAGCAGTGTCGGAGGCTCCGGGGGAAACACCATATATTTT
>.|.|TRBV5-6|TRBJ2-1
CASSLGQGYNEQFF
TGTGCCAGCAGCCTGGGGCAGGGGTACAATGAGCAGTTCTTC
>.|.|TRBV19|TRBJ2-2
CASSIGQENTGELFF
TGTGCCAGTAGTATAGGGCAGGAGAACACCGGGGAGCTGTTTTTT
>.|.|TRBV28|TRBJ1-2
CASPDEGLELNYGYTF
TGTGCCAGCCCGGACGAGGGACTCGAGCTTAACTATGGCTACACCTTC
>TRBD1|.|TRBV9|TRBJ2-2
CASSGGGTGAGELFF
TGTGCCAGCAGCGGGGGGGGGACAGGGGCCGGGGAGCTGTTTTTT
>.|.|TRBV9|TRBJ1-3
CASSASGDRGNTIYF
TGTGCCAGCAGCGCAAGTGGGGACCGAGGAAACACCATATATTTT
>TRBD1|.|TRBV5-8|TRBJ2-7
CASSPRQGAYEQYF
TGTGCCAGCAGCCCCCGGCAGGGGGCGTACGAGCAGTACTTC
>TRBD1|.|TRBV5-1|TRBJ1-6
CASSPGAGGYNSPLHF
TGCGCCAGCAGCCCCGGGGCAGGGGGGTATAATTCACCCCTCCACTTT
>TRBD1|.|TRBV30|TRBJ1-1
CAWSRSGTGVNTEAFF
TGTGCCTGGAGTCGCTCCGGGACAGGAGTGAACACTGAAGCTTTCTTT
>.|.|TRBV29-1|TRBJ2-1
CSVELGQFGNEQFF
TGCAGCGTTGAACTAGGACAGTTTGGCAATGAGCAGTTCTTC
>.|.|TRBV29-1|TRBJ2-7
CSVEGPRGYEQYF
TGCAGCGTTGAAGGGCCAAGGGGCTACGAGCAGTACTTC
>.|.|TRBV7-7|TRBJ2-2
CASSLDPGVGAGELFF
TGTGCTAGCAGCCTCGACCCGGGGGTGGGGGCCGGGGAGCTGTTTTTT
>.|.|TRBV29-1|TRBJ1-2
CSVVGSLGVSAGYTF
TGCAGCGTTGTTGGGTCCCTTGGGGTTTCGGCTGGCTACACCTTC
>.|.|TRBV5-1|TRBJ2-1
CASRMDSSYNEQFF
TGCGCCAGCAGGATGGACAGTTCCTACAATGAGCAGTTCTTC
>.|few|TRBV5-4|TRBJ2-3
CASSPGLDTQYF
TGTGCCAGCAGCCCTGGCCTAGATACGCAGTATTTT
>.|medium-sized|TRBV7-9|TRBJ2-7
CASSLPPRQGYEQYF
TGTGCCAGCAGCTTACCCCCCCGCCAGGGCTACGAGCAGTACTTC
>.|.|TRBV30|TRBJ2-7
CAWSSGSLSDEQYF
TGTGCCTGGAGTTCAGGTAGCCTCTCGGACGAGCAGTACTTC